Below, 26 T cell receptor beta chains from the same sample are listed, as sequenced in a study of shared clonotypes between healthy human individuals. Clones were sequenced by immunoSEQ multiplex PCR, and TCRdb holds only the in-frame ones, with some missing. Here the sample spans approximately 1,500,000 clones, 98% being singletons. The sample consisted of naive CD4+ T cells sorted from blood. Subset meaning: CD45RA+ positively selected. The receptors come from a man aged 25-45 years in good health.

This clone has just a few counts. Additional DNA sequences in this sample encode the identical CDR3. This rearrangement joins TRBV7-8 to TRBJ1-5; D not resolved. This CDR3 has 13 amino acids. Germline assignment: CDR1 SGHVS and CDR2 FQNEAQ. Trimming removed 3 bases at V and 0 bases at J, with 3 bases between. The CDR3 sequence is CASSLDSNQPQHF. The CDR3, as DNA: TGTGCCAGCAGCTTGGATAGCAATCAGCCCCAGCATTTT.

The chain recombines TRBV12-5 with TRBJ2-3; 13 nucleotides match TRBD2. The CDR3 is 17 residues long. Trimming at V came to 5 bases and at J to 0 bases, leaving 5 bases not matched to a gene. CDR1 and CDR2 from the germline V gene are LGHNT and FRNRAP. The CDR3 here is CASGTLLAGGSTDTQYF. The DNA for the CDR3 is TGTGCTAGTGGTACCCTACTAGCGGGAGGGAGCACAGATACGCAGTATTTT. Looking up the rest from reference TRBV12-5 and TRBJ2-3 gives the full variable domain: DARVTQTPRHKVTEMGQEVTMRCQPILGHNTVFWYRQTMMQGLELLAYFRNRAPLDDSGMPKDRFSAEMPDATLATLKIQPSEPRDSAVYFCASGTLLAGGSTDTQYFGPGTRLTVL.

The gene calls are TRBV13 and TRBJ2-7; weak D call: TRBD1 (6 bases). The germline CDR1 and CDR2 sequences are PRHDT and FYEKMQ (reference sequence). CDR3 size: 15 residues. The V and J ends lost 0 bases and 5 bases respectively, with 14 bases between them. Here the CDR3 DNA reads TGTGCCAGCAGCTTAGGGTCCAGGGGAATAGACGAGCAGTACTTC. It specifies CASSLGSRGIDEQYF.

As regards this clone: The sample contains more than one DNA sequence encoding this CDR3. The chain is built from TRBV2 and TRBJ2-3; weak D call: TRBD2 (6 bases). This CDR3 has 11 amino acids. The V gene's germline CDR1 is SNHLY and CDR2 FYNNEI. V lost 6 bases, J lost 5 bases, and 6 bases lay in between. For the CDR3, the DNA is TGTGCCAGCAGGGGGGGAGATACGCAGTATTTT. Its translation is CASRGGDTQYF. Combining the CDR3 with reference TRBV2 and TRBJ2-3 gives the whole variable domain EPEVTQTPSHQVTQMGQEVILRCVPISNHLYFYWYRQILGQKVEFLVSFYNNEISEKSEIFDDQFSVERPDGSNFTLKIRSTKLEDSAMYFCASRGGDTQYFGPGTRLTVL.

The chain recombines TRBV15 with TRBJ2-3; either TRBD1 or TRBD2 may supply D (5 bases each). The germline V and J ends were trimmed by 2 bases and 2 bases, with 14 bases remaining between them. CDR1 and CDR2 (germline): LNHNV, YYDKDF (reference sequence). CDR3 size: 16 residues. Here the CDR3 reads CATSRPPGRFTDTQYF. CDR3 DNA sequence: TGTGCCACCAGCAGACCCCCGGGACGCTTCACAGATACGCAGTATTTT.

This clone was seen once. The V and J genes are TRBV25-1 and TRBJ2-1; D is unresolved. The CDR3 contains 11 residues. V lost 0 bases and J 9 bases, leaving 3 bases between the germline ends. Germline loops: CDR1 MGHDK, CDR2 SYGVNS. The CDR3 bases are TGTGCCAGCAGTGAATATTCTGAGCAGTTCTTC. Its protein product is CASSEYSEQFF.

The chain uses TRBV6-5 and TRBJ2-3; D gene uncertain. CDR1 MNHEY and CDR2 SVGAGI come from the germline V gene. V was trimmed by 2 bases and J by 3 bases, leaving 15 bases between them. The CDR3 contains 16 residues. The CDR3 region is CASSYDGRPPTDTQYF. CDR3 coding DNA: TGTGCCAGCAGTTACGATGGGCGTCCCCCGACAGATACGCAGTATTTT.

V usage is TRBV27 and J usage is TRBJ2-2, with a possible D match to TRBD2 (6 bases). The CDR3 covers 14 residues. Trimming cost V 3 bases and J 4 bases, with 9 bases left between them. Germline values: CDR1 MNHEY, CDR2 SMNVEV (reference sequence). The CDR3 region has the DNA TGTGCCAGCAGTTTTCTGGGGGGCACCGGGGAGCTGTTTTTT. Its protein is CASSFLGGTGELFF.

The chain carries TRBV27 and TRBJ2-5; D ambiguous. V lost 6 bases and J lost 4, with 12 bases in between. The CDR3 contains 13 residues. Germline CDR1 is MNHEY and CDR2 is SMNVEV (reference sequence). CDR3 sequence: CASSLTVRETQYF. CDR3 DNA: TGTGCCAGCAGCCTAACAGTGAGAGAGACCCAGTACTTC.

This clone has a single count. J is TRBJ2-7 and V is TRBV11-2; 7 bases line up with TRBD1. Germline CDR1 is SGHAT and CDR2 is FQNNGV. J was trimmed by 4 bases and V by 2 bases; bases with no gene match: 5. This CDR3 spans 14 amino acids. CDR3 in amino acids: CASSLLGQVYEQYF. The CDR3 nucleotides are TGTGCCAGCAGCTTACTCGGACAGGTTTACGAGCAGTACTTC.

This chain's CDR3 is CAWSEPGGLAYEQYF. CDR3 sequence (DNA): TGTGCCTGGAGTGAACCAGGGGGACTAGCCTACGAGCAGTACTTC. The chain has TRBV30 and TRBJ2-7; TRBD2 is a possible D gene (8 bases). The CDR3 sequence is 15 residues long. Germline V gene data show CDR1 as GTSNPN and CDR2 as SVGIG (reference sequence). V shed 1 base and J shed 2 bases, with 15 bases lying between them.

V usage is TRBV7-9 and J usage is TRBJ2-7, with 7 nucleotides matching TRBD1. Germline V gene data show CDR1 as SEHNR and CDR2 as FQNEAQ (reference sequence). V shed 6 bases and J 9 bases; nucleotides not matched to a gene: 20. The length of the CDR3 is 16 residues. Here the CDR3 reads CASRWLEDRVCVGQYF. The CDR3 bases are TGTGCCAGCAGGTGGCTGGAAGACAGGGTGTGTGTAGGGCAGTACTTC.

For this clone: This specimen includes other DNA sequences encoding the same CDR3. The chain has TRBV29-1 and TRBJ2-6, with D hard to call. The germline CDR1 and CDR2 sequences are SQVTM and ANQGSEA. V dropped 6 bases and J dropped 0 bases, with 3 bases sitting between them. CDR3 length: 12 amino acids. CDR3 region: CSVVSGANVLTF. In DNA form, the CDR3 reads TGCAGCGTAGTCTCTGGGGCCAACGTCCTGACTTTC. Supplemented by reference TRBV29-1 and TRBJ2-6, the full variable domain reads SAVISQKPSRDICQRGTSLTIQCQVDSQVTMMFWYRQQPGQSLTLIATANQGSEATYESGFVIDKFPISRPNLTFSTLTVSNMSPEDSSIYLCSVVSGANVLTFGAGSRLTVL.

The J gene is TRBJ2-3, the V gene TRBV7-2; tentative D call: TRBD1 (6 bases). Germline V gene sequence: CDR1 SGHTA, CDR2 FQGNSA. Trimming shortened V by 3 bases and J by 4 bases, and 23 bases separated the two germline ends. The CDR3 sequence is 18 residues long. The CDR3 protein is CASSFTGQGRIFADTQYF. CDR3 coding DNA: TGTGCCAGCAGCTTTACAGGGCAAGGTCGGATCTTCGCAGATACGCAGTATTTT. The full variable domain, with the rest looked up from reference TRBV7-2 and TRBJ2-3, is GAGVSQSPSNKVTEKGKDVELRCDPISGHTALYWYRQSLGQGLEFLIYFQGNSAPDKSGLPSDRFSAERTGGSVSTLTIQRTQQEDSAVYLCASSFTGQGRIFADTQYFGPGTRLTVL.

The chain employs TRBV5-1 and TRBJ2-5; the D gene could be TRBD1 or TRBD2 (5 bases each). Deletions cut 6 bases from V and 5 bases from J, with 11 bases between. CDR3 length: 12 residues. Germline V CDR1 and CDR2: SGHRS, YFSETQ. In nucleotides, the CDR3 is TGCGCCAGCACCTTTGAGGGGGAGACCCAGTACTTC. Protein product: CASTFEGETQYF.

Of note for this clone: Other nucleotide sequences from this sample produce the same CDR3. The V and J genes are TRBV6-5 and TRBJ2-2; D not resolved. Germline CDR1 MNHEY, CDR2 SVGAGI. The CDR3 is 12 residues long. Trimming shortened V by 5 bases and J by 0 bases, and 1 base separated the two germline ends. Here the CDR3 DNA reads TGTGCCAGCAGTCCGAACACCGGGGAGCTGTTTTTT. It encodes CASSPNTGELFF.

The J gene is TRBJ2-5, the V gene TRBV2; maybe TRBD1 (6 bases). The CDR3 sequence is 14 residues long. Trimming pared 6 bases from V and 1 base from J, leaving 12 bases between. Germline CDR1 reads SNHLY; CDR2 reads FYNNEI. The CDR3 reads CASRRDNLQETQYF. The CDR3 region has the DNA TGTGCCAGCAGACGGGACAACCTCCAAGAGACCCAGTACTTC.

The chain joins TRBV6-5 to TRBJ1-1; D not certain. Germline V CDR1 and CDR2: MNHEY, SVGAGI. Between the trimmed V and J ends, which lost 0 bases and 0 bases, there was a span of 8 bases. CDR3 length: 15 amino acids. In DNA, the CDR3 is TGTGCCAGCAGTTACTCCTTGGGAATGAACACTGAAGCTTTCTTT. It encodes CASSYSLGMNTEAFF.

The chain has TRBV18 and TRBJ1-1, with D tentatively TRBD1 (5 bases). The V end lost 5 bases, the J end lost 0 bases, and 13 bases lay between the germline ends. The V gene's germline CDR1 is KGHSH and CDR2 LQKENI. CDR3 length: 15 amino acids. In DNA, the CDR3 is TGTGCCAGCTCAAACTTGGGGGGAATGAACACTGAAGCTTTCTTT. This codes for CASSNLGGMNTEAFF.

V gene TRBV2 combines with J gene TRBJ1-2; tentatively, D is TRBD1 (6 bases). V was shortened by 2 bases and J by 6 bases, with 22 bases between the two germline ends. The germline V gene encodes CDR1 SNHLY and CDR2 FYNNEI. The CDR3 has 17 amino acids. The CDR3 coding sequence is TGTGCCAGCAGTGAATCCCAGTGGGACACCGGTCAACATGGCTACACCTTC. Its protein product is CASSESQWDTGQHGYTF.

The chain recombines TRBV7-9 with TRBJ2-3, with D perhaps matching TRBD1 (6 bases). Germline CDR1 SEHNR, CDR2 FQNEAQ (reference sequence). The CDR3 spans 14 residues. The V gene lost 5 bases and the J gene lost 4 bases, with 13 bases spanning the gap. The CDR3 nucleotides are TGTGCCAGCAGCAAAGGTTGGGGGCCAGATACGCAGTATTTT. Translated: CASSKGWGPDTQYF.

This chain links TRBV2 with TRBJ2-5, with D unclear. The CDR3 covers 13 residues. Germline V gives CDR1 SNHLY, CDR2 FYNNEI. V dropped 2 bases and J dropped 5 bases, with 9 bases sitting between them. Here the CDR3 DNA reads TGTGCCAGCAGTGAAATGCCTGGGGAGACCCAGTACTTC. This encodes CASSEMPGETQYF.

This chain uses TRBV2 with TRBJ2-1, with 13 positions matching TRBD2. Germline V gives CDR1 SNHLY, CDR2 FYNNEI. This CDR3 spans 15 amino acids. The trim removed 6 bases at V and 9 bases at J, leaving 8 bases unmatched. Written as DNA, the CDR3 is TGTGCCAGCAGGCCCCGGACTAGCGGGAGCCGTGAGCAGTTCTTC. Protein product: CASRPRTSGSREQFF.

V is TRBV18 and J is TRBJ2-5; 8 bases match TRBD2. The CDR3 is 17 amino acids. Losses at the gene ends were 1 base for V and 4 bases for J; bases not matched to a gene: 11. In germline, CDR1 is KGHSH, CDR2 LQKENI. The CDR3 nucleotides read TGTGCCAGCTCACCACGGCGTCCGGGAGGGATCCTAGAGACCCAGTACTTC. This sequence encodes CASSPRRPGGILETQYF.

V gene TRBV25-1 combines with J gene TRBJ2-7; D uncertain. CDR3 length: 13 residues. Per germline, CDR1 MGHDK and CDR2 SYGVNS. V dropped 1 base and J dropped 7 bases, with 11 bases sitting between them. CDR3 residues: CASSEFVAAEQYF. As DNA, the CDR3 is TGTGCCAGCAGTGAATTCGTGGCAGCAGAGCAGTACTTC.

The genes are TRBV19 and TRBJ2-1, with 7 bases lining up with TRBD1. The CDR3 covers 15 residues. CDR1 is LNHDA, CDR2 SQIVND, per germline (reference sequence). Losses at the gene ends were 4 bases for V and 7 bases for J; bases not matched to a gene: 10. The CDR3 sequence is CASSTDRVRGNEQFF. Here the CDR3 DNA reads TGTGCCAGTAGTACCGACAGGGTTAGGGGGAATGAGCAGTTCTTC.